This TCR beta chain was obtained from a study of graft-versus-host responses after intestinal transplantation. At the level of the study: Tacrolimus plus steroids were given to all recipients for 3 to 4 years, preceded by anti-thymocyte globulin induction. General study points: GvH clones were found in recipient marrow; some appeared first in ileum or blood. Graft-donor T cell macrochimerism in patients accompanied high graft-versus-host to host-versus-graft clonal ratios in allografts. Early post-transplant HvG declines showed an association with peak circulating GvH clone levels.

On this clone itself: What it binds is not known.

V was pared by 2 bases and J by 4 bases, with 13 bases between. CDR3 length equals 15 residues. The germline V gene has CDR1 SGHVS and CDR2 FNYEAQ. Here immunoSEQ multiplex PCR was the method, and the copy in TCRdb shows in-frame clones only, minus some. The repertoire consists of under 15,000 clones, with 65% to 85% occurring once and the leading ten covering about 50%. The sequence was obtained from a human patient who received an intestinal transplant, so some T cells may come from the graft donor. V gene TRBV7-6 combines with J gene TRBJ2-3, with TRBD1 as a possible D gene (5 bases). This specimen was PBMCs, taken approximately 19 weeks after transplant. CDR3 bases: TGTGCCAGCAGCTTAAGTCAGGGCGGATCAGATACGCAGTATTTT. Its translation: CASSLSQGGSDTQYF.